The 22 T cell receptor beta chains given below trace back to one sample, sequenced in a study of tumor and adjacent non-tumor tissue in lung cancer. A modified ARM-PCR protocol with three rounds of nested PCR amplified TCRbeta. Via MiXCR, TCRdb re-called the multiplex PCR reads, giving one row per CDR3 protein. The profile shows fewer than 85,000 distinct CDR3 sequences, about three quarters of them singletons. This sample's RNA came from whole unsorted tissue. Input material: lung tumor tissue. The source is a woman in her fifties or sixties with non-small cell lung cancer.

Regarding this clonotype: Being one base from a much bigger clone, this may be a read error. This CDR3 reads CNAREGPGRNEQYF. CDR3 DNA sequence: TGCAATGCTAGAGAGGGGCCTGGTAGAAACGAGCAGTACTTC. The rearrangement uses TRBV20-1 and TRBJ2-7; either TRBD1 or TRBD2 may supply D (5 bases each). The CDR3 spans 14 residues. Germline V gives CDR1 DFQATT, CDR2 SNEGSKA (reference sequence).

Worth noting for this clonotype: One junction end does not reproduce the germline sequence, and a read error may be involved. J is TRBJ2-2 and V is TRBV20-1, with TRBD2 matching over 12 bases. The CDR3 spans 17 residues. From germline, CDR1 is DFQATT and CDR2 SNEGSKA (reference sequence). CDR3: CSARARLAGAHTGELFF. The CDR3 coding sequence is TGCAGTGCTAGGGCGAGACTAGCGGGAGCCCACACAGGGGAGCTGTTTTTT.

Comment on this clonotype: A much bigger clone sits one base away, suggesting this may be a read error. The rearrangement joins TRBV28 to TRBJ2-1, with D hard to call. Trimming removed 7 bases at V and 4 bases at J, with 5 bases between. CDR1 MDHEN and CDR2 SYDVKM come from the germline V gene. The CDR3 totals 11 residues. CDR3 DNA: TGTGCCAGCATAGAGTACAATGAGCAGTTCTTC. This encodes CASIEYNEQFF.

This clonotype came up once. The chain links TRBV6-6 to TRBJ1-2, with D tentatively TRBD1 (5 bases). V was shortened by 9 bases and J by 0 bases, with 14 bases between the two germline ends. Germline V CDR1 and CDR2: MNHNY, SVGAGI (reference sequence). This CDR3 region has 14 residues. The CDR3 protein is CASTSGTANYGYTF. CDR3 nucleotides: TGTGCCAGTACTTCTGGGACGGCTAACTATGGCTACACCTTC.

This clonotype was seen repeatedly, ten times or more. This rearrangement joins TRBV6-5 to TRBJ2-7; 8 bases align to TRBD2. The V and J ends lost 6 bases and 5 bases, in that order; junction bases with no gene match: 12. The CDR3 covers 15 residues. The V gene's germline CDR1 is MNHEY and CDR2 SVGAGI. This CDR3 reads CASSKVSGSSDEQYF. CDR3 DNA sequence: TGTGCCAGCAGCAAGGTCAGCGGGAGTTCGGACGAGCAGTACTTC.

Worth noting for this clonotype: A junction boundary mismatches the germline segment, possibly from a read error. This sequence joins TRBV29-1 and TRBJ2-7, with TRBD2 matching 8 bases. CDR1 is SQVTM and CDR2 is ANQGSEA in the germline V gene. The CDR3 runs 13 residues. CDR3 region: CSVTGTRPYEQYF. CDR3 sequence (DNA): TGCAGCGTTACAGGGACTAGACCCTACGAACAGTACTTC.

The V call is TRBV12-3 or TRBV12-4, the J call TRBJ2-7; the match to TRBD1 covers 11 bases. CDR3 size: 15 residues. V was clipped by 8 bases and J by 3 bases; unmatched bases: 9. The CDR3 region has the DNA TGTGCCAGCGGTAGAGGACAGGGGGCAATCTACGAGCAGTACTTC. Its translation: CASGRGQGAIYEQYF.

With regard to this clonotype: The CDR3 ends on some other residue instead of the conserved phenylalanine or tryptophan, so this is likely a read error. The CDR3 sequence is CASSFGTRRTDTQYS. CDR3 coding DNA: TGTGCCAGCAGCTTTGGGACAAGACGCACAGATACGCAGTATTCC. The chain carries TRBV11-2 and TRBJ2-3, with D maybe TRBD1 (6 bases). V gave up 3 bases and J gave up 1 base, with 11 bases separating them. CDR1 SGHAT and CDR2 FQNNGV come from the germline V gene. The CDR3 is 15 amino acids.

This clonotype was counted a single time. One end of the junction fails to match germline, which may point to a read error. The chain carries TRBV4-1 and TRBJ1-5; D not certain. This CDR3 is 15 amino acids long. Germline lookup yields CDR1 MGHRA and CDR2 YSYEKL. Here the CDR3 reads CTSNQDELRRQPQHF. DNA for the CDR3: TGCACCAGCAACCAAGATGAACTACGGCGTCAGCCCCAGCATTTT.

The chain employs TRBV12-3 or TRBV12-4 and TRBJ1-2; no clear D gene. V was trimmed by 5 bases and J by 11 bases, leaving 15 bases between them. The CDR3 runs to 12 residues. This chain's CDR3 is CASSPVTGRYTF. The CDR3 DNA sequence: TGTGCCAGCAGTCCAGTGACCGGGAGGTACACCTTC.

Concerning this clonotype: The junction departs from the called germline gene at one end, perhaps through a read error. The chain uses TRBV4-1 and TRBJ2-1; D is undetermined. The CDR3 consists of 17 residues. CDR1 is MGHRA and CDR2 is YSYEKL in the germline V gene. The CDR3 sequence is CASSLSSLYSSYNEQSF. CDR3 DNA sequence: TGCGCCAGCAGCCTCAGCTCATTGTACAGCTCCTATAATGAGCAGTCCTTC.

This chain joins TRBV11-3 and TRBJ2-3; D gene uncertain. The length of the CDR3 is 13 residues. From germline, CDR1 is SGHNT and CDR2 YENEEA. The ends were cut back, 8 bases at V and 5 bases at J, with 14 bases in the middle. CDR3: CASCLMWGDTQYF. CDR3 nucleotide sequence: TGTGCCAGCTGCCTAATGTGGGGAGATACGCAGTATTTT.

Remarks on this clonotype: A much more abundant neighbour one base away suggests this may be a read error. J is TRBJ2-7 and V is TRBV20-1, with D unclear. CDR3 size: 12 residues. Germline V lookup: CDR1 DFQATT, CDR2 SNEGSKA (reference sequence). CDR3 bases: TGCAGTGCTAGTTGGAGCTCCTACGTGCAGTACTTC. This codes for CSASWSSYVQYF.

In this sample, this clonotype turned up once. V usage is TRBV28 and J usage is TRBJ2-1; no clear D. V was shortened by 8 bases and J by 5 bases, with 13 bases between the two germline ends. This CDR3 region has 13 residues. The V gene's germline CDR1 is MDHEN and CDR2 SYDVKM. The CDR3 protein is CASGKSVHNEQFF. The CDR3 coding sequence is TGTGCCAGCGGGAAAAGTGTCCACAATGAGCAGTTCTTC.

This clonotype turned up a few times. Relative to the germline gene, one junction end is altered; a read error may explain this. The chain employs TRBV11-2 and TRBJ2-3; D remains ambiguous. Germline V gene data show CDR1 as SGHAT and CDR2 as FQNNGV. The CDR3 contains 13 residues. In DNA form, the CDR3 reads TGTGCCAGTAGCTTAGATCAGGCAGATACGCAATATTTT. It encodes CASSLDQADTQYF.

In regard to this clonotype: A read error is likely, as this CDR3 ends without the conserved phenylalanine or tryptophan. V is TRBV4-1 and J is TRBJ2-1; 13 positions agree with TRBD2. The germline CDR1 and CDR2 sequences are MGHRA and YSYEKL. The CDR3 consists of 18 residues. The CDR3 sequence is CDSSQVDMGLAGYHEQFL. CDR3 DNA sequence: TGCGACAGCAGCCAAGTAGATATGGGACTAGCGGGATACCATGAGCAGTTCTTG.

This chain's CDR3 is CARLETGGHNEQFF. CDR3 coding DNA: TGTGCCAGACTTGAGACCGGGGGGCACAATGAGCAGTTCTTC. The V and J genes are TRBV28 and TRBJ2-1; D perhaps matches TRBD2 (7 bases). CDR1 and CDR2 (germline): MDHEN, SYDVKM. The V and J ends lost 9 bases and 5 bases respectively, with 17 bases between them. The CDR3 has 14 amino acids.

About this clonotype itself: A read error may account for a junction end that differs from germline. This rearrangement joins TRBV6-1 to TRBJ2-7, with D unresolved. The CDR3 is made up of 15 amino acids. Germline CDR1 is MNHNS and CDR2 is SASEGT. The CDR3 DNA reads as TGTCCCAGCAGTGAAAGTGATAGCTCGTCCTACGAGCAGTACTTC. As protein: CPSSESDSSSYEQYF.

This clonotype came up a few times. Given a much more abundant clone one base away, this may be a read error. The CDR3 DNA reads as TGTGCCTGCAAGGGACGGAACTATGGCTACACCTTC. It is translated as CACKGRNYGYTF. This chain joins TRBV30 and TRBJ1-2; D is perhaps TRBD1 (5 bases). Germline lookup yields CDR1 GTSNPN and CDR2 SVGIG (reference sequence). The V and J ends lost 6 bases and 2 bases respectively, with 10 bases between them. CDR3 length equals 12 residues.

The chain employs TRBV6-1 and TRBJ2-3, with TRBD1 matching over 10 bases. V was clipped by 5 bases and J by 7 bases; unmatched bases: 12. Germline CDR1 and CDR2: MNHNS and SASEGT. The CDR3 covers 16 residues. CDR3 sequence reads: CASSSGQGVQLHTQYF. As DNA, the CDR3 is TGTGCCAGCAGTAGCGGACAGGGGGTACAGTTGCATACGCAGTATTTT.

The rearrangement links TRBV28 to TRBJ2-1; D gene uncertain. Germline loops: CDR1 MDHEN, CDR2 SYDVKM. The CDR3 loop spans 9 amino acids. Here the CDR3 reads CVSSTRRFF. The DNA of the CDR3 is TGTGTCAGTAGCACCCGGCGGTTCTTC.

As regards this clonotype: A read error is possible here, since a much larger clone lies one base away. The CDR3 carries no conserved terminal phenylalanine or tryptophan, so it likely arises from a read error. This chain connects TRBV28 to TRBJ2-1, with 7 bases that match TRBD1. V lost 6 bases and J lost 6; bases outside the gene matches: 8. There are 14 residues in the CDR3. Germline CDR1 reads MDHEN; CDR2 reads SYDVKM. CDR3: CASRPGQIANEQFC. CDR3 nucleotide sequence: TGTGCCAGCAGGCCGGGACAGATAGCCAATGAGCAGTTCTGC.